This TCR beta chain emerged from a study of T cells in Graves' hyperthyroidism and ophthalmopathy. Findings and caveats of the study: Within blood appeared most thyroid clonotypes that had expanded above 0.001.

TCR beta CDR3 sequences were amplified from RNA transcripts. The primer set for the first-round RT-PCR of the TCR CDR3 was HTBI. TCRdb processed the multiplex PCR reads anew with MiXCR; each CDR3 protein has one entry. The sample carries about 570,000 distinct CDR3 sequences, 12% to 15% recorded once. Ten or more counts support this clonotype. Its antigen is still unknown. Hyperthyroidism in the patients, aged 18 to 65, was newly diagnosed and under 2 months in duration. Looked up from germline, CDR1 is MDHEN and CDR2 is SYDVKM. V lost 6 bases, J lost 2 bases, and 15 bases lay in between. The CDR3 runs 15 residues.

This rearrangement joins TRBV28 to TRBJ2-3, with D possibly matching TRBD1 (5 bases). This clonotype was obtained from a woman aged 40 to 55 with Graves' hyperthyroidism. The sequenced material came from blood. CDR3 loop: CASSYRLRNTDTQYF. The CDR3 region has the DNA TGTGCCAGCAGCTACAGGTTGCGGAACACAGATACGCAGTATTTT.